These T cell receptor beta chains were read from a single sample in a study of T cell responses to AZD1222 COVID-19 vaccine. Assay used: immunoSEQ multiplex PCR; TCRdb lists only in-frame clones, some missing. The data show 65,000 to 100,000 clones, over 75% seen once. The specimen was peripheral blood, collected on day 0 of AZD1222 vaccination. The origin of the receptors is an adult in good health. The CDR3 runs from the conserved cysteine through the conserved F or W. The D gene is left open where the match is weak. A clone size is listed for some rows: how often the clone was seen (once, few, many), or a class if it is expanded.

J gene | V gene | D gene | clone size | CDR3 DNA | CDR3 protein
TRBJ1-4 | TRBV4-1 | NA | once | TGCGCCAGCAGCCGATCTCCGTCGGGTCGGAATGAAAAACTGTTTTTT | CASSRSPSGRNEKLFF
TRBJ1-5 | TRBV10-2 | NA | NA | TGCGCCAGCAGTGAGTCGAACTGGGGTCAGCCCCAGCATTTT | CASSESNWGQPQHF
TRBJ2-7 | TRBV7-9 | NA | NA | TGTGCCAGCGGAATTGCAGGGTTTGGCGAGCAGTACTTC | CASGIAGFGEQYF
TRBJ2-7 | TRBV7-8 | TRBD2 | NA | TGTGCCAGCAGCCCAAGACTAGCGGGGGGCGCCTACGAGCAGTACTTC | CASSPRLAGGAYEQYF
TRBJ2-7 | TRBV5-6 | NA | NA | TGTGCCAGCAGCTTGGGGGTTTCCTACGAGCAGTACTTC | CASSLGVSYEQYF
TRBJ1-4 | TRBV30 | NA | NA | TGTGCCTGGAGTGCGTCGGGGGCACACACTGAAAAACTGTTTTTT | CAWSASGAHTEKLFF
TRBJ1-2 | TRBV6-5 | NA | NA | TGTGCCAGCTTTACCTCAATCTCTGGCTACACCTTC | CASFTSISGYTF
TRBJ1-1 | TRBV12-3/TRBV12-4 | NA | NA | TGTGCCAGCAGTTTGGGGGTTATAACTGAAGCTTTCTTT | CASSLGVITEAFF
TRBJ1-4 | TRBV6-5 | TRBD1 | NA | TGTGCCAGCAGTTACGATAACGAGGGACAGTATGAAAAACTGTTTTTT | CASSYDNEGQYEKLFF
TRBJ1-2 | TRBV21-1 | NA | NA | TGTGCCAGCAGTCAGGACCGGGGCTATGGCTACACCTTC | CASSQDRGYGYTF
TRBJ2-7 | TRBV19 | NA | NA | TGTGCCAGTAGTATAGTCCCCGGGATCGAGCAGTACTTC | CASSIVPGIEQYF
TRBJ1-1 | TRBV23-1 | NA | NA | TGCGCCAGCAGTCAAAAGGGTTCCTCCACTGAAGCTTTCTTT | CASSQKGSSTEAFF
TRBJ2-6 | TRBV7-2 | NA | NA | TGTGCCAGCAGCCTTCCGAGAGGGGCCAACGTCCTGACTTTC | CASSLPRGANVLTF
TRBJ1-5 | TRBV10-3 | NA | NA | TGTGCCATCAGTGAGTCGATTGCAGGTCAGCCCCAGCATTTT | CAISESIAGQPQHF
TRBJ1-6 | TRBV19 | TRBD1 | NA | TGTGCCAGTAGTATGATTAACAGGGGTTCACCCCTCCACTTT | CASSMINRGSPLHF
TRBJ1-1 | TRBV18 | TRBD1 | NA | TGTGCCAGCTCACCACCGGGGGCAGGGGGTGAAATGAACACTGAAGCTTTCTTT | CASSPPGAGGEMNTEAFF
TRBJ1-1 | TRBV5-1 | NA | NA | TGCGCCAGCAGCGGACCCCCGGCCCCTGAAGCTTTCTTT | CASSGPPAPEAFF
TRBJ1-1 | TRBV2 | NA | NA | TGTGCCAGCAGCGTCCTTCAGGGAGTAGCTGAAGCTTTCTTT | CASSVLQGVAEAFF
TRBJ2-2 | TRBV7-7 | TRBD2 | NA | TGTGCCAGCAGCTTAGAGGGACTAGCGGGAGGAGGCAACACCGGGGAGCTGTTTTTT | CASSLEGLAGGGNTGELFF
TRBJ2-7 | TRBV21-1 | NA | NA | TGTGCCAGCAGTCGGACAGTACGAGTCTACGAGCAGTACTTC | CASSRTVRVYEQYF
TRBJ1-4 | TRBV30 | NA | NA | TGTGCCTGGAGTGGTCACCTAGGCGCTGAAAAACTGTTTTTT | CAWSGHLGAEKLFF
TRBJ1-4 | TRBV5-1 | TRBD1 | NA | TGCGCCAGCAGCAACACCGGGACAGGGGGGGCTAATGAAAAACTGTTTTTT | CASSNTGTGGANEKLFF
TRBJ1-6 | TRBV11-2 | NA | NA | TGTGCCAGCAGCTTCGAGACAGGATATAATTCACCCCTCCACTTT | CASSFETGYNSPLHF
TRBJ1-6 | TRBV5-5 | NA | NA | TGTGCCAGCAGCTTGGGTACAGGGCGCTCCTATAATTCACCCCTCCACTTT | CASSLGTGRSYNSPLHF
TRBJ2-5 | TRBV11-3 | TRBD1 | NA | TGTGCCAGCAGCTTACAGGGGGATCTTCAAGAGACCCAGTACTTC | CASSLQGDLQETQYF
TRBJ2-5 | TRBV6-1 | TRBD1 | NA | TGTGCCAGCAGTGAGAACAGGGGTATGACCCAGTACTTC | CASSENRGMTQYF
TRBJ2-3 | TRBV9 | TRBD2 | NA | TGTGCCAGCAGCGTAGGGGTGAGCGGGAGAACAGATACGCAGTATTTT | CASSVGVSGRTDTQYF
TRBJ2-7 | TRBV5-1 | NA | NA | TGCGCCAGCGCGTTGGCAGGGGCTAACGAGCAGTACTTC | CASALAGANEQYF
TRBJ1-4 | TRBV3-1/TRBV3-2 | NA | once | TGTGCCAGCAGCCAAGCTGGGACGGCAACTAATGAAAAACTGTTTTTT | CASSQAGTATNEKLFF
TRBJ1-3 | TRBV5-1 | TRBD1 | NA | TGCGCCAGCAGCCCGGCAGGGGGCTCGGATGGAAACACCATATATTTT | CASSPAGGSDGNTIYF
TRBJ2-1 | TRBV3-1/TRBV3-2 | TRBD2 | once | TGTGCCAGCAGCCAACAACTAGCGGGAGGGAATGAGCAGTTCTTC | CASSQQLAGGNEQFF
TRBJ1-1 | TRBV2 | NA | NA | TGTGCCAGCAGGGATGGACGGGGAAACATGAACACTGAAGCTTTCTTT | CASRDGRGNMNTEAFF
TRBJ2-3 | TRBV3-1/TRBV3-2 | NA | NA | TGTGCCAGCAGCCATACAAGGGACCGCACAGATACGCAGTATTTT | CASSHTRDRTDTQYF
TRBJ1-2 | TRBV5-4 | TRBD1 | NA | TGTGCCAGCAGCTTGGCAGGACAGGCGTGGGGTGGCTACACCTTC | CASSLAGQAWGGYTF
TRBJ1-5 | TRBV18 | NA | NA | TGTGCCAGCTCACCTCGGACGGATCAGCCCCAGCATTTT | CASSPRTDQPQHF
TRBJ1-2 | TRBV5-1 | NA | NA | TGCGCCAGCAGCGAGTACAGGAATAACTATGGCTACACCTTC | CASSEYRNNYGYTF
TRBJ2-2 | TRBV4-1 | TRBD1 | few | TGCGCCAGCAGCCAGACCGGGACAGGGGCCGGGGAGCTGTTTTTT | CASSQTGTGAGELFF
TRBJ1-2 | TRBV7-9 | NA | NA | TGTGCCAGCAGCTTAGGAAACAACGAGCATGGCTACACCTTC | CASSLGNNEHGYTF
TRBJ1-6 | TRBV19 | TRBD1 | once | TGTGCCAGTGGACGACAGGGTTTGGATTCACCCCTCCACTTT | CASGRQGLDSPLHF
TRBJ2-2 | TRBV6-4 | NA | NA | TGTGCCAGCAGTTCCGGCGGGACCGGGGAGCTGTTTTTT | CASSSGGTGELFF
TRBJ1-2 | TRBV19 | TRBD1 | NA | TGTGCCAGTAGATCGGGACAGCTCTACACCTTC | CASRSGQLYTF
TRBJ1-1 | TRBV7-3 | NA | NA | TGTGCCAGCAGCTTAAGAGAGGGGAACACTGAAGCTTTCTTT | CASSLREGNTEAFF
TRBJ2-1 | TRBV7-2 | TRBD2 | few | TGTGCCAGCAGCTTAGAGGGAACTAGCGGGAGGTTCTACAATGAGCAGTTCTTC | CASSLEGTSGRFYNEQFF
TRBJ1-2 | TRBV6-5 | TRBD1 | few | TGTGCCAGCAGTTCCGGGACAGGGGAAATCGGCTACACCTTC | CASSSGTGEIGYTF
TRBJ1-1 | TRBV7-9 | NA | NA | TGTGCCAGCAGCCCCGAATGGGTGAACACTGAAGCTTTCTTT | CASSPEWVNTEAFF
TRBJ2-6 | TRBV27 | TRBD2 | once | TGTGCCAGCAGTTTAGAGGTTAGGACTAGCGGGAGCTTCTCTGGGGCCAACGTCCTGACTTTC | CASSLEVRTSGSFSGANVLTF
TRBJ2-2 | TRBV2 | NA | NA | TGTGCCAGCGGTCAGGGTGGGGGGGAGCTGTTTTTT | CASGQGGGELFF
TRBJ2-7 | TRBV10-3 | TRBD1 | NA | TGTGCCATCAGTGAGCGAGGACAGGGGATCTACGAGCAGTACTTC | CAISERGQGIYEQYF
TRBJ2-7 | TRBV4-2 | NA | few | TGTGCCAGCAGCCAAGCTGGCGGGACGGGCTACGAGCAGTACTTC | CASSQAGGTGYEQYF
TRBJ2-3 | TRBV3-1/TRBV3-2 | NA | NA | TGTGCCAGCAGCCGCTACACAGATACGCAGTATTTT | CASSRYTDTQYF
TRBJ1-2 | TRBV12-3/TRBV12-4 | NA | NA | TGTGCCAGCAGTTTTCGGGCGGGGGATGGCTACACCTTC | CASSFRAGDGYTF
TRBJ1-2 | TRBV5-5 | NA | NA | TGTGCCAGCAGTTCCTCAGGTGGCGGCTATGGCTACACCTTC | CASSSSGGGYGYTF
TRBJ2-7 | TRBV28 | NA | NA | TGTGCCAGCTCCCCCCTACCCGGAATCCCCTACGAGCAGTACTTC | CASSPLPGIPYEQYF